Presented here are 17 T cell receptor beta chains from one specimen sequenced in a study of cytomegalovirus exposure and HLA in healthy donors. Sequenced by immunoSEQ multiplex PCR; TCRdb stores in-frame clones only, minus some. The sample lists about 150,000 clones, about 94% occurring once. What was sequenced was PBMCs. Receptors were obtained from a young man in good health and CMV-seropositive.

The rearrangement uses TRBV2 and TRBJ2-1, with 8 bases fitting TRBD2. Germline loops: CDR1 SNHLY, CDR2 FYNNEI. CDR3 length: 14 amino acids. The V and J ends lost 8 bases and 6 bases, in that order; junction bases with no gene match: 9. CDR3 sequence reads: CASHSGTSFNEQFF. Written as DNA, the CDR3 is TGTGCCAGCCACTCCGGGACTAGTTTCAATGAGCAGTTCTTC. The full variable domain, its missing parts supplied by reference TRBV2 and TRBJ2-1, is EPEVTQTPSHQVTQMGQEVILRCVPISNHLYFYWYRQILGQKVEFLVSFYNNEISEKSEIFDDQFSVERPDGSNFTLKIRSTKLEDSAMYFCASHSGTSFNEQFFGPGTRLTVL.

The J gene is TRBJ1-5, the V gene TRBV27, with 8 positions matching TRBD1. The germline V gene has CDR1 MNHEY and CDR2 SMNVEV (reference sequence). V lost 5 bases and J lost 2; bases outside the gene matches: 2. There are 14 residues in the CDR3. CDR3: CASSPGGGNQPQHF. The DNA of the CDR3 is TGTGCCAGCAGTCCAGGGGGCGGCAATCAGCCCCAGCATTTT.

V and J are TRBV5-1 and TRBJ2-2; 9 bases fit TRBD2. CDR3 length equals 16 residues. Per germline, CDR1 SGHRS and CDR2 YFSETQ. The V segment lost 4 bases and the J segment 4 bases; nucleotides outside the gene matches: 8. This CDR3 is CASSPIAGAGTGELFF. Written as DNA, the CDR3 is TGCGCCAGCAGCCCGATAGCGGGAGCGGGCACCGGGGAGCTGTTTTTT.

V and J are TRBV7-9 and TRBJ1-4; maybe TRBD1 (5 bases). CDR3 length: 13 amino acids. The germline gives CDR1 SEHNR, CDR2 FQNEAQ (reference sequence). V lost 1 base and J 10 bases, leaving 10 bases between the germline ends. The CDR3 DNA reads TGTGCCAGCAGCTTAGATGGCACAGGAAAACTGTTTTTT. Its protein is CASSLDGTGKLFF.

This clone was found once. This chain joins TRBV29-1 and TRBJ2-3, with TRBD2 matching over 12 bases. The CDR3 is 15 amino acids. V dropped 6 bases and J dropped 9; count of bases not matched to a gene: 13. CDR1 SQVTM and CDR2 ANQGSEA come from the germline V gene. The CDR3 DNA reads as TGCAGCGTCAGCATGGGGGCTAGCGGGAGGGGCACGCAGTATTTT. This translates into CSVSMGASGRGTQYF.

The rearrangement links TRBV6-1 to TRBJ2-1; D is undetermined. The CDR3 covers 14 residues. V was clipped by 3 bases and J by 3 bases, with 9 bases between them. In germline, CDR1 is MNHNS, CDR2 SASEGT. CDR3 in DNA: TGTGCCAGCAGTGAGAAGGAGCTCTACAATGAGCAGTTCTTC. It specifies CASSEKELYNEQFF.

The chain recombines TRBV7-9 with TRBJ2-1, with 10 nucleotides matching TRBD2. This CDR3 has 19 residues. J lost 0 bases, V lost 0 bases, and 8 bases had no gene match. Germline V CDR1 and CDR2: SEHNR, FQNEAQ (reference sequence). The CDR3 bases are TGTGCCAGCAGCTTAGCATTAGGTAGCGGGAGGAGCTCCTACAATGAGCAGTTCTTC. Its translation: CASSLALGSGRSSYNEQFF.

The gene calls are TRBV5-1 and TRBJ2-1; 8 nucleotides line up with TRBD2. This CDR3 region has 16 residues. The V gene's germline CDR1 is SGHRS and CDR2 YFSETQ. The trim removed 0 bases at V and 4 bases at J, leaving 6 bases unmatched. For the CDR3, the DNA is TGCGCCAGCAGCTTGGAAGCGGGAGCGGAGTACAATGAGCAGTTCTTC. It translates to CASSLEAGAEYNEQFF.

This clone was recorded once. J is TRBJ1-2 and V is TRBV28; the match to TRBD1 covers 8 bases. The CDR3 extends over 14 amino acids. The V and J ends lost 5 bases and 8 bases, in that order; junction bases with no gene match: 10. Germline values: CDR1 MDHEN, CDR2 SYDVKM. This CDR3 reads CASSQSGGARGYTF. The CDR3 DNA reads as TGTGCCAGCAGTCAATCAGGGGGCGCAAGGGGCTACACCTTC.

In this sample, this clone turned up once. The chain has TRBV28 and TRBJ1-1; TRBD1 is a possible D gene (6 bases). The CDR3 loop spans 15 amino acids. Trimming cost V 3 bases and J 0 bases, with 11 bases left between them. Germline loops: CDR1 MDHEN, CDR2 SYDVKM. DNA for the CDR3: TGTGCCAGCAGTTTGACAGGATCCCTGAACACTGAAGCTTTCTTT. Protein sequence: CASSLTGSLNTEAFF. Variable domain in full (rest from reference TRBV28 and TRBJ1-1): DVKVTQSSRYLVKRTGEKVFLECVQDMDHENMFWYRQDPGLGLRLIYFSYDVKMKEKGDIPEGYSVSREKKERFSLILESASTNQTSMYLCASSLTGSLNTEAFFGQGTRLTVV.

This rearrangement joins TRBV29-1 to TRBJ2-7; tentatively, D is TRBD1 (6 bases). From germline, CDR1 is SQVTM and CDR2 ANQGSEA. CDR3 length: 13 residues. Trimming shortened V by 4 bases and J by 0 bases, and 10 bases separated the two germline ends. The CDR3 reads CSVGTGSSYEQYF. The CDR3 bases are TGCAGCGTTGGTACAGGGAGCTCCTACGAGCAGTACTTC.

In DNA, the CDR3 is TGTGCCAGCAGCTTCATTAGCGGATACCCCACCAATGAGCAGTTCTTC. Its protein product is CASSFISGYPTNEQFF. The V and J genes are TRBV13 and TRBJ2-1, with D perhaps matching TRBD2 (6 bases). Between the trimmed V and J ends, which lost 3 bases and 6 bases, there was a span of 18 bases. From germline, CDR1 is PRHDT and CDR2 FYEKMQ (reference sequence). The CDR3 length is 16 residues.

This chain joins TRBV10-2 and TRBJ1-4; 8 bases are shared with TRBD1. V was clipped by 3 bases and J by 6 bases; unmatched bases: 3. This CDR3 comprises 14 residues. Per germline, CDR1 WSHSY and CDR2 SAAADI. The CDR3: CASSDVQGDEKLFF. Written as DNA, the CDR3 is TGCGCCAGCAGTGATGTACAGGGGGATGAAAAACTGTTTTTT.

The V call is TRBV25-1, the J call TRBJ2-7, with 9 positions matching TRBD2. The V and J ends lost 4 bases and 0 bases, in that order; junction bases with no gene match: 4. This CDR3 is 15 amino acids long. Germline CDR1 and CDR2: MGHDK and SYGVNS. The CDR3 DNA reads as TGTGCCAGCAGTGGACGACTAGCGGACTCCTACGAGCAGTACTTC. Its translation: CASSGRLADSYEQYF.

J is TRBJ2-7 and V is TRBV10-2; tentatively, D is TRBD2 (5 bases). Germline assignment: CDR1 WSHSY and CDR2 SAAADI. V lost 6 bases, J lost 4 bases, and 10 bases lay in between. The CDR3 spans 12 residues. As DNA, the CDR3 is TGCGCCAGCAGCGGGATGCGGTACGAGCAGTACTTC. Encoded protein: CASSGMRYEQYF.

V gene TRBV5-4 combines with J gene TRBJ2-7, with TRBD2 matching over 12 bases. The V gene's germline CDR1 is SGHNT and CDR2 YYREEE (reference sequence). The CDR3 runs 15 residues. The V and J ends lost 1 base and 5 bases, in that order; junction bases with no gene match: 4. The CDR3 sequence: CASSLWTSGIHEQYF. As DNA, the CDR3 is TGTGCCAGCAGCTTGTGGACTAGCGGGATCCACGAGCAGTACTTC.

The genes are TRBV5-8 and TRBJ2-3; tentatively, D is TRBD2 (5 bases). Germline V CDR1 and CDR2: SGHTS, YDEGEE. The V gene lost 0 bases and the J gene lost 0 bases, with 8 bases spanning the gap. The CDR3 loop spans 15 amino acids. The CDR3 nucleotides read TGTGCCAGCAGCTTGGAAGGCGGGAGCACAGATACGCAGTATTTT. Translating gives CASSLEGGSTDTQYF.